This is a list of T cell receptor beta chains from one sample in a study of early T cells in non-severe SARS-CoV-2 infection. In TCRdb, the 5' RACE reads were re-called with MiXCR into one record per CDR3 protein. The sample holds about 55,000 distinct CDR3 sequences, around 12% seen once. The sample was whole blood. Receptor source: an adult who was a healthcare worker with PCR-confirmed SARS-CoV-2 infection or an uninfected control (not recorded which). The conserved cysteine and the conserved F or W are not part of the CDR3 here. Each record gives: J gene, V gene, CDR3 protein.

TRBJ2-6 | TRBV6-1 | ASSEVFGTGAGANVLT
TRBJ2-4 | TRBV10-3 | AISQGQGKNIQY
TRBJ2-1 | TRBV2 | ASSDGVEQF
TRBJ2-3 | TRBV6-1 | ASSPTSGGSTDTQY
TRBJ1-3 | TRBV20-1 | SALSSFSGNTIY
TRBJ2-3 | TRBV7-2 | ASSWGTLTDTQY
TRBJ2-1 | TRBV9 | ASSPKPAYNEQF
TRBJ2-7 | TRBV19 | ASSHSTSGGPGEQY
TRBJ2-5 | TRBV7-6 | ASSLMSLETQY
TRBJ2-5 | TRBV2 | ASSELQVQETQY
TRBJ2-3 | TRBV20-1 | SALGFTDTQY
TRBJ2-3 | TRBV29-1 | SVAGGGADTQY
TRBJ1-1 | TRBV7-6 | ASSLMFGPRDTEAF
TRBJ2-3 | TRBV2 | ASGTGTDTQY
TRBJ1-6 | TRBV5-1 | ASSPGVNSPLH
TRBJ1-1 | TRBV7-6 | ASSLEARNTEAF
TRBJ2-1 | TRBV6-5 | ASSSAGTGANEQF
TRBJ2-7 | TRBV20-1 | SARLAGGKSEQY
TRBJ2-5 | TRBV4-3 | ASSHRSRETQY
TRBJ2-1 | TRBV20-1 | SAPLAGPYNEQF
TRBJ2-3 | TRBV12-3/TRBV12-4 | ASSLGGGTSGSTDTQY
TRBJ1-1 | TRBV5-1 | ASSSSWSMNTEAF
TRBJ2-7 | TRBV18 | ASSPIDRGDEQY